This record concerns one TCR beta chain sequence. No antigen is known for it. This sample was included in a study of T cells after posttransplantation cyclophosphamide. Germline-derived CDR1 and CDR2 are MNHEY and SVGAGI. This CDR3 region has 15 residues. Between the trimmed V and J ends, which lost 0 bases and 0 bases, there was a span of 9 bases. Busulfan-fludarabine conditioning, marrow transplant, and cyclophosphamide on days +3 and +4 were administered. Regarding the study as a whole: Recipient CMV seropositivity and CMV reactivation strongly tracked TRB clonality. Donor-recipient repertoire similarity was low at 1-2 months, rising over year one. Skin or GI-infiltrating T cells shared few TRB sequences with blood.

The table came from immunoSEQ multiplex PCR; TCRdb's copy has only in-frame clones and leaves some out. The sample carries around 2,600 clones, around 68% recorded once. This TCR came from a female patient in her fifties who received an allogeneic stem cell transplant from a related donor, was CMV-positive, and had no GVHD. Certain T cells may be donor cells from the graft. The V call is TRBV6-5, the J call TRBJ2-7; TRBD2 might be the D (6 bases). This sample comprised PBMCs, obtained 30 days after allogeneic stem cell transplant with posttransplant cyclophosphamide. In DNA form, the CDR3 reads TGTGCCAGCAGTTACTCGGGAGGCCTCTCCTACGAGCAGTACTTC. It translates to CASSYSGGLSYEQYF.